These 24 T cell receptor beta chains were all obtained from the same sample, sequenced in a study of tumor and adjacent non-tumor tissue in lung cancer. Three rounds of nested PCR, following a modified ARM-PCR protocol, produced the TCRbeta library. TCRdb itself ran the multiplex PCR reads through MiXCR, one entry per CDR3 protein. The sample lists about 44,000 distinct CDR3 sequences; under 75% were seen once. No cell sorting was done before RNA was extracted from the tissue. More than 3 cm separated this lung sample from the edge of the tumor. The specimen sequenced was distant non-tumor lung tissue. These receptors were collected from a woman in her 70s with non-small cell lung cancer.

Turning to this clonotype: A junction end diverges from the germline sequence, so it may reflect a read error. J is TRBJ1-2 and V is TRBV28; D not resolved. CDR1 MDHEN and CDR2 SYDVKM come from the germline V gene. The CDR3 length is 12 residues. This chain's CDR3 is CASSVDLYGYTF. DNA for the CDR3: TGTGCCAGCAGTGTGGACCTGTATGGTTACACCTTC.

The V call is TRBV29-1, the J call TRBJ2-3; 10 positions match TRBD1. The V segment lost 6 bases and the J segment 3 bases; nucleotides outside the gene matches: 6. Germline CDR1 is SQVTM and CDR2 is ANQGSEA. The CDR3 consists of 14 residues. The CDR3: CSVRDRGGTDTQYF. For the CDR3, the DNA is TGCAGCGTCCGGGACAGGGGAGGGACAGATACGCAGTATTTT.

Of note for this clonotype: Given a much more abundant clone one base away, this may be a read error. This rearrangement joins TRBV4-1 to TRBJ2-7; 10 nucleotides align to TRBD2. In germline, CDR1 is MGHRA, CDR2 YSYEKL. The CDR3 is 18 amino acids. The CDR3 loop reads CASNQDSKREGLAYEQYF. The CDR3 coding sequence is TGCGCCAGCAACCAAGATTCAAAGCGGGAGGGCCTCGCCTACGAGCAGTACTTC.

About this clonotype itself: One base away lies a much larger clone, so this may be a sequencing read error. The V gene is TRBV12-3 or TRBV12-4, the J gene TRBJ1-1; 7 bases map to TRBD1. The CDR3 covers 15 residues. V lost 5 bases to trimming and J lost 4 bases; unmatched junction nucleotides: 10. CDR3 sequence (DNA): TGTGCCAGCAGTCTAAACCCGGGACAGCTCACTGAAGCTTTCTTT. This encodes CASSLNPGQLTEAFF.

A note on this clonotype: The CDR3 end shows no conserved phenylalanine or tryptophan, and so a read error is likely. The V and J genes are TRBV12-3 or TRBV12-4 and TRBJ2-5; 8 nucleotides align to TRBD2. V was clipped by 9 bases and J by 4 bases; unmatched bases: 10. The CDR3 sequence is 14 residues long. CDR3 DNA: TGTGCCAGTAGTCAGGGACTAGTGCGAGAGACCCAGTACTAC. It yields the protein CASSQGLVRETQYY.

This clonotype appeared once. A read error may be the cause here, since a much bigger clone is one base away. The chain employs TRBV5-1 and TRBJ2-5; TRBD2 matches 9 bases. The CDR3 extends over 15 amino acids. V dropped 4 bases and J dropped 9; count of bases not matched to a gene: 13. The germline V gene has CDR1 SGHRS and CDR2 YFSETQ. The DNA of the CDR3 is TGCGCCAGCAGCGACCCCGGGACTAGCCTGGAGGCCCAGTACTTC. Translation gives CASSDPGTSLEAQYF.

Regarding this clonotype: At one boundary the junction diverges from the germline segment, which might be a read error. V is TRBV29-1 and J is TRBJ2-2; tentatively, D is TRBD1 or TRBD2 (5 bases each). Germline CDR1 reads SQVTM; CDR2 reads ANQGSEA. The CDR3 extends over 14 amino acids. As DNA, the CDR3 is TGCAGCATTGAAAGCTTTGGGGTGTCCAGGGAGCCGTTTTTT. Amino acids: CSIESFGVSREPFF.

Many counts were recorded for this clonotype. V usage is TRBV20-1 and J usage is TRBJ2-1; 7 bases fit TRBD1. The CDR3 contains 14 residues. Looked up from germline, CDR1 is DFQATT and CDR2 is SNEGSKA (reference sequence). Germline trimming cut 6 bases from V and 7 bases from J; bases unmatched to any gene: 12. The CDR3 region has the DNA TGCAGTGCCCCCGACAGGGAACTTAGGAATGAGCAGTTCTTC. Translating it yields CSAPDRELRNEQFF.

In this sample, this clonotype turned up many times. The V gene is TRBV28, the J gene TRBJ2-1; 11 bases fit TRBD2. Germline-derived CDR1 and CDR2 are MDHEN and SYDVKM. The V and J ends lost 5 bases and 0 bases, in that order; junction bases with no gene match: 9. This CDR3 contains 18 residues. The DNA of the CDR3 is TGTGCCAGCAGTGGGGGTAGCGGGAGGGAGAGCTCCTACAATGAGCAGTTCTTC. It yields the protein CASSGGSGRESSYNEQFF. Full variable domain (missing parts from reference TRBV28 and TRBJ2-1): DVKVTQSSRYLVKRTGEKVFLECVQDMDHENMFWYRQDPGLGLRLIYFSYDVKMKEKGDIPEGYSVSREKKERFSLILESASTNQTSMYLCASSGGSGRESSYNEQFFGPGTRLTVL.

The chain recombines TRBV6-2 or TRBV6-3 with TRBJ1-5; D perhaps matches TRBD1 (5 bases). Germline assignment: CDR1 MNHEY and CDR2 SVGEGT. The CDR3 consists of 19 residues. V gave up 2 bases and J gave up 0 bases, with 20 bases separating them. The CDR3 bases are TGTGCCAGCAGTTACCCGCTGGGAGGAGGGACCTATAGCAATCAGCCCCAGCATTTT. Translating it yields CASSYPLGGGTYSNQPQHF.

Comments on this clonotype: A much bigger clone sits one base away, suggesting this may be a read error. Written as DNA, the CDR3 is TGTGACAGCAGTTTCCGTTCTGGGGATGAGCAGTTCTTC. This encodes CDSSFRSGDEQFF. The V call is TRBV6-1, the J call TRBJ2-1; no clear D. This CDR3 is built from 13 residues. Germline V gene sequence: CDR1 MNHNS, CDR2 SASEGT.

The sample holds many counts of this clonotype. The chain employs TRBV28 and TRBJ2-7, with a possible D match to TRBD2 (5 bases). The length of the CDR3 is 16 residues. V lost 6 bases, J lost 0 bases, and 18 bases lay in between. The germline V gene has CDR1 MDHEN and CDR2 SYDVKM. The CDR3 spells CASRRPGGLLSYEQYF. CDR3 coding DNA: TGTGCCAGCAGACGACCTGGCGGGCTACTCTCCTACGAGCAGTACTTC.

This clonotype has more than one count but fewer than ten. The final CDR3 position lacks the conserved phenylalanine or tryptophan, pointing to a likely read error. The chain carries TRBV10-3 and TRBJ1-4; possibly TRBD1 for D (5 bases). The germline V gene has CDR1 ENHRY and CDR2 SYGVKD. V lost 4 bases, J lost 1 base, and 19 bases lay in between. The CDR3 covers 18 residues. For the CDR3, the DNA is TGTGCCATCAGTGTGTCGGCAGGGAATCAAGAAACTAATGAAAAACTGTTTCTT. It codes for CAISVSAGNQETNEKLFL.

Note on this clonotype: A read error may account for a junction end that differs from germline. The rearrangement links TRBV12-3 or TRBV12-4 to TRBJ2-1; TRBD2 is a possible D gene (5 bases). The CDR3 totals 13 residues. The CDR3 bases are TGTGCCATCAGTTTACTAGGGTCATATAAGCAGTTCTTC. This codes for CAISLLGSYKQFF.

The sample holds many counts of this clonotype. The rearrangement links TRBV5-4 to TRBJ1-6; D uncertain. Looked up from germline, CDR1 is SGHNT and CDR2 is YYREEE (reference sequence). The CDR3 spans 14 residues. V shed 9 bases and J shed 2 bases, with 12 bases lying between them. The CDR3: CATHLNPYNSPLHF. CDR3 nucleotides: TGTGCCACCCATCTGAACCCCTATAATTCACCCCTCCACTTT.

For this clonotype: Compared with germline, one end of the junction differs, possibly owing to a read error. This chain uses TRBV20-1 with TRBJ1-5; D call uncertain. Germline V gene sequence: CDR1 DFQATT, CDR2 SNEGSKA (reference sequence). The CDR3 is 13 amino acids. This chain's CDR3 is CSAMRSGNQSQHF. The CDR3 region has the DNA TGCAGTGCTATGAGGTCAGGCAATCAGTCCCAGCATTTT.

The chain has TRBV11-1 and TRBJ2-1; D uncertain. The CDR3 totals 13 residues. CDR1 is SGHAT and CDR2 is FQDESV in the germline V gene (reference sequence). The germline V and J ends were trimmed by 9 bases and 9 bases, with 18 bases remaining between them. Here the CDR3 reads CASSYLPRSEQFF. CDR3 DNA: TGTGCCAGTAGTTACCTTCCCCGGAGTGAGCAGTTCTTC.

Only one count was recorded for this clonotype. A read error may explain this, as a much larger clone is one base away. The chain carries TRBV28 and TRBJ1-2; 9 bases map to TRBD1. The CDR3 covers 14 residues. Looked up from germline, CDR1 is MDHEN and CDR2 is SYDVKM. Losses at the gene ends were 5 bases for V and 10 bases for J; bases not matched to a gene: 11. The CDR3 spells CASSRSGQGLDYTF. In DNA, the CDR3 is TGTGCCAGCAGTAGATCGGGACAGGGCCTCGACTACACCTTC.

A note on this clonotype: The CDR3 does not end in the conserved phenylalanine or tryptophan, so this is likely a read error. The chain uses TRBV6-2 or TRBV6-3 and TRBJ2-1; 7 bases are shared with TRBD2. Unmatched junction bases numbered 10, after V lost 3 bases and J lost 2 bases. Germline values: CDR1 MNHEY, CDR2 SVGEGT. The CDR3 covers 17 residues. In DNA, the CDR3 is TGTGCCAGCAGTTATACTAGGGCGGGAGTCCCCTACAATGAGCAGTTCATC. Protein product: CASSYTRAGVPYNEQFI.

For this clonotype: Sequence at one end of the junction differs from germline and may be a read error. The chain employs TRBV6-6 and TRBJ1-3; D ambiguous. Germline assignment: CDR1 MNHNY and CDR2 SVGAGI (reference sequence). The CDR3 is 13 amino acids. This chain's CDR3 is CVSSSSSQSTIYF. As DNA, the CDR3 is TGTGTCAGCAGTTCTTCATCACAATCGACCATATATTTT.

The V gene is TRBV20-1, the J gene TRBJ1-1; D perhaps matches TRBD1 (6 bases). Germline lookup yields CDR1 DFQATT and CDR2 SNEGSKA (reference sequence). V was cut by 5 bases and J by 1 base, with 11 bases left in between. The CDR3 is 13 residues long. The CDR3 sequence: CSALRDTNTEAFF. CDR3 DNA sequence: TGCAGTGCTCTCCGGGACACGAACACTGAAGCTTTCTTT.

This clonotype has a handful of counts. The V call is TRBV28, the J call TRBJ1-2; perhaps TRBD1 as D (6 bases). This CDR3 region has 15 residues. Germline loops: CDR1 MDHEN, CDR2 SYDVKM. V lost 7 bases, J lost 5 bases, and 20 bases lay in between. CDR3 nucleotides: TGTGCCAGCACCCTCCCCGACAGGCATCGATATGGCTACACCTTC. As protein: CASTLPDRHRYGYTF.

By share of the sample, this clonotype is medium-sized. The chain's CDR3 is CASMAALGTSGYTDTQYF. CDR3 DNA sequence: TGTGCCAGCATGGCTGCCTTAGGGACTAGCGGATACACAGATACGCAGTATTTT. V and J are TRBV6-5 and TRBJ2-3; 11 bases fit TRBD2. CDR3 length: 18 amino acids. Germline CDR1 is MNHEY and CDR2 is SVGAGI. Trimming took 7 bases from V and 2 from J; bases not matched to a gene: 14.

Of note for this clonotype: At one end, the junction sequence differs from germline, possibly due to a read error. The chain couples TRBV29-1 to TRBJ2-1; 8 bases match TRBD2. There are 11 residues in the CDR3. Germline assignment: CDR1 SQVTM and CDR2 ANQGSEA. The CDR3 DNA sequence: TGCAGCCCTAAGGAAGCGGGAGAGAGGGGCTTC. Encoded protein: CSPKEAGERGF.